The clone carrying this TCR beta chain was seen a single time. Original handling: Reference gene primer amplification gave nucleated cell count estimates. Profiled with immunoSEQ multiplex PCR; TCRdb holds only in-frame clones, not every one. The DNA was the basis for D and trimming; V, J and clone size are from that table. The sample has about 170,000 clones, 70% to 85% seen once. This sample was included in a study of blood T cell repertoires in COVID-19. Study as a whole: Spain, Italy and the United States supplied samples that represented acute and convalescent COVID-19. T cells, B-cell-depleted T cells, or PBMCs supplied cDNA or gDNA.

A Seattle source enrolled patients during active infection and followed them longitudinally. This receptor was taken from a middle-aged woman with COVID-19, enrolled during active disease. The sequenced sample was peripheral blood.

CDR3 sequence reads: CASSQDSGTSNHEQFF. In DNA form, the CDR3 reads TGTGCCAGCAGCCAAGACTCCGGGACTAGCAACCATGAGCAGTTCTTC. V usage is TRBV3-1 (or the pseudogene TRBV3-2) and J usage is TRBJ2-1; 9 nucleotides align to TRBD2. Germline loops: CDR1 LGHDT, CDR2 YNNKEL (reference sequence). The CDR3 is made up of 16 amino acids. V was pared by 0 bases and J by 8 bases, with 8 bases of the junction left unmatched.